This T cell receptor (beta chain) was captured by sequencing in a study of T cell changes during pregnancy in multiple sclerosis. The CDR3 has 15 amino acids. The V gene's germline CDR1 is SGHNT and CDR2 YENEEA. Trimming cost V 3 bases and J 5 bases; bases outside gene matches: 5. The assay was immunoSEQ multiplex PCR, and TCRdb's table has in-frame clones only and misses some. The sample carries around 35,000 clones, roughly nine tenths recorded once. The clonotype comes from a female donor with multiple sclerosis, enrolled in a pregnancy study. This sequence joins TRBV11-3 and TRBJ1-5; TRBD1 aligns across 9 bases. This sample comprised CD4+ T cells from peripheral blood mononuclear cells, obtained after pregnancy. The DNA for the CDR3 is TGTGCCAGCAGCTTCACGGGACAGGGATATCAGCCCCAGCATTTT. Its translation is CASSFTGQGYQPQHF.